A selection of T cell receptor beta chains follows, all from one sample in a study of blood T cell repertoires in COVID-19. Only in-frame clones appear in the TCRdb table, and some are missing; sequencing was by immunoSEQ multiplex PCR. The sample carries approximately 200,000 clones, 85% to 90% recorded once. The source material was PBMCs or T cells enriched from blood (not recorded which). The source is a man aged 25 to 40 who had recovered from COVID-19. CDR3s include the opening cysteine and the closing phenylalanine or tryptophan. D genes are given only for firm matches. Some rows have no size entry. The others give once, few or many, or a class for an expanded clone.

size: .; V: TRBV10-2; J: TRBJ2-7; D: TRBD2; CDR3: CASSETPGRATHEQYF; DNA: TGCGCCAGCAGTGAGACCCCCGGGAGGGCGACCCACGAGCAGTACTTC
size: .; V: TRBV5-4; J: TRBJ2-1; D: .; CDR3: CASSFRVGSLGNEQFF; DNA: TGTGCCAGCAGCTTTAGAGTAGGGAGTTTGGGCAATGAGCAGTTCTTC
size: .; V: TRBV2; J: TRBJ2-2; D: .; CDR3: CASCLASTGELFF; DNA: TGTGCCAGCTGTCTAGCGAGCACCGGGGAGCTGTTTTTT
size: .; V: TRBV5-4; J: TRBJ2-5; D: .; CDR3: CASSPSVAETQYF; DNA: TGTGCCAGCAGCCCTAGTGTCGCAGAGACCCAGTACTTC
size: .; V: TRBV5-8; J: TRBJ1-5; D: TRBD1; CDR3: CASSLHAGGVGPQHF; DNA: TGTGCCAGCAGCTTGCATGCAGGGGGCGTCGGGCCCCAGCATTTT
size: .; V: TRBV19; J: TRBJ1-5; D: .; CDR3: CASSIRLEDTPQHF; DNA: TGTGCCAGTAGTATCCGACTGGAAGATACGCCCCAGCATTTT
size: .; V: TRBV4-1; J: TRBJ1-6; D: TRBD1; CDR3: CASSPGRGQGPGNSPLHF; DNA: TGCGCCAGCAGCCCCGGCCGGGGACAGGGGCCGGGGAATTCACCCCTCCACTTT
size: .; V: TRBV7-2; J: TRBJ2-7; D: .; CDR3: CASSLSEVSYEQYF; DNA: TGTGCCAGCAGCTTAAGCGAAGTATCCTACGAGCAGTACTTC
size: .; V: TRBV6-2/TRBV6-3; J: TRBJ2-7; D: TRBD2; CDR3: CASSSIAGGPYEQYF; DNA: TGTGCCAGCAGTTCAATAGCGGGAGGGCCGTACGAGCAGTACTTC
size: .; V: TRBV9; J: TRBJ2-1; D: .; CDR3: CASSPPASGSYNEQFF; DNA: TGTGCCAGCAGCCCCCCAGCGAGTGGGTCCTACAATGAGCAGTTCTTC
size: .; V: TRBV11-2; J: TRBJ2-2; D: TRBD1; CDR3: CASSLIRREDRGNTGELFF; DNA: TGTGCCAGCAGCTTAATCCGTCGGGAGGACAGGGGGAACACCGGGGAGCTGTTTTTT
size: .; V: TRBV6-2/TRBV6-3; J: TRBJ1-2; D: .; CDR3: CASSSSYPNYGYTF; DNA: TGTGCCAGCAGTAGCTCTTACCCTAACTATGGCTACACCTTC
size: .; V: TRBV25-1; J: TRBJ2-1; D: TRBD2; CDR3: CASSEPGGEQFF; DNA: TGTGCCAGCAGTGAACCCGGGGGGGAGCAGTTCTTC
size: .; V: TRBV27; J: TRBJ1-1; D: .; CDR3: CASSYGRGNTEAFF; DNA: TGTGCCAGCAGTTACGGACGGGGGAACACTGAAGCTTTCTTT
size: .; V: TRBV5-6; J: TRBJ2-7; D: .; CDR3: CASSLTAWSKHSYEQYF; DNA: TGTGCCAGCAGCTTGACCGCCTGGTCAAAACACTCCTACGAGCAGTACTTC
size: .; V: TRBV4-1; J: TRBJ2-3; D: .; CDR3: CASSQELGGSTDTQYF; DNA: TGCGCCAGCAGCCAAGAATTGGGGGGATCCACAGATACGCAGTATTTT
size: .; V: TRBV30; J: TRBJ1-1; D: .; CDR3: CAWSPTGNTEAFF; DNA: TGTGCCTGGAGTCCGACAGGGAACACTGAAGCTTTCTTT
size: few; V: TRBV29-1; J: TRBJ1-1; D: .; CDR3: CSGRSGFYTEAFF; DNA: TGCAGCGGCCGGTCCGGGTTCTACACTGAAGCTTTCTTT
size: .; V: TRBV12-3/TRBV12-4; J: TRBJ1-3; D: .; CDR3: CASSTGNTIYF; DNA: TGTGCCAGCAGCACAGGAAACACCATATATTTT
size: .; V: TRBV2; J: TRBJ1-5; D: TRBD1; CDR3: CASSEARGRHQPQHF; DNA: TGTGCCAGCAGTGAAGCCAGGGGGCGCCATCAGCCCCAGCATTTT
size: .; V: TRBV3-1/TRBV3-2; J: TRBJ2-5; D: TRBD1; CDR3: CASSQDRGRQGTQYF; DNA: TGTGCCAGCAGCCAAGACAGGGGGAGACAAGGGACCCAGTACTTC
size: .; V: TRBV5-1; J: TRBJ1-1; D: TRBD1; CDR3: CASSLVTGGAYTEAFF; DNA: TGCGCCAGCAGCTTGGTGACAGGGGGGGCTTACACTGAAGCTTTCTTT
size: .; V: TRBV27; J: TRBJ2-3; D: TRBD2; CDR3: CASSPGTSGRSDTQYF; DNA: TGTGCCAGCAGTCCCGGGACTAGCGGGAGGTCAGATACGCAGTATTTT
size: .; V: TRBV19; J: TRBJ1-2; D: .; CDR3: CASSTGTGQINYGYTF; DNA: TGTGCCAGTAGTACAGGGACGGGACAAATAAACTATGGCTACACCTTC
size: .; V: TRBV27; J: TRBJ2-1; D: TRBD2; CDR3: CASSSLAGYNEQFF; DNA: TGTGCCAGCAGTTCACTAGCGGGTTACAATGAGCAGTTCTTC
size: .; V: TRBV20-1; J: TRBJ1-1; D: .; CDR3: CSAKTRGGAFF; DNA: TGCAGTGCTAAGACCAGGGGTGGGGCTTTCTTT
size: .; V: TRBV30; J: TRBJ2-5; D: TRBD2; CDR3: CAWTVASGETQYF; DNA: TGTGCCTGGACAGTTGCTAGCGGGGAGACCCAGTACTTC
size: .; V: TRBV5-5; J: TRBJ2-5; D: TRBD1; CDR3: CASSLRGQGWETQYF; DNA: TGTGCCAGCAGCCTTCGAGGACAGGGCTGGGAGACCCAGTACTTC
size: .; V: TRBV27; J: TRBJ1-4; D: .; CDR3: CASSLPGRGEKLFF; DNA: TGTGCCAGCAGTTTACCGGGAAGAGGTGAAAAACTGTTTTTT
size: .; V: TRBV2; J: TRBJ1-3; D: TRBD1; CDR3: CASSEDRGAGNTIYF; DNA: TGTGCCAGCAGTGAGGACAGGGGTGCTGGAAACACCATATATTTT
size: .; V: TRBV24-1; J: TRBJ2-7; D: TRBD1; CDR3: CATSDDAGTGWYEQYF; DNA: TGTGCCACCAGTGACGACGCCGGGACAGGGTGGTACGAGCAGTACTTC
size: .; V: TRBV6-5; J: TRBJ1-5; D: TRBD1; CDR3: CASRGTGAGNQPQHF; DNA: TGTGCCAGCAGGGGGACAGGGGCGGGAAATCAGCCCCAGCATTTT
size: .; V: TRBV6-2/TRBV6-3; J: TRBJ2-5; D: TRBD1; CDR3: CASSWTGETQYF; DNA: TGTGCCAGCAGTTGGACAGGCGAGACCCAGTACTTC
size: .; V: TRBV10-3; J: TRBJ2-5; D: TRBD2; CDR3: CAISDGPGLAEETQYF; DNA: TGTGCCATCAGTGATGGGCCGGGACTAGCAGAAGAGACCCAGTACTTC
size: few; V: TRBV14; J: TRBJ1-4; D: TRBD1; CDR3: CASSQLLDRRQDNEKLFF; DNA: TGTGCCAGCAGCCAACTCCTGGACAGGCGACAGGACAATGAAAAACTGTTTTTT
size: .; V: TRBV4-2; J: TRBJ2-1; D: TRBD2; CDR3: CASSESGGDYVQFF; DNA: TGTGCCAGCAGCGAAAGCGGGGGGGACTACGTGCAGTTCTTC
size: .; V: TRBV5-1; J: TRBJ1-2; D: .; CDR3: CASSLADGGPLNYGYTF; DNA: TGCGCCAGCAGCTTGGCCGACGGGGGGCCCTTGAACTATGGCTACACCTTC
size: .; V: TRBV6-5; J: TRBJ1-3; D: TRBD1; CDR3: CASRDRPIGNTIYF; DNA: TGTGCCAGCAGGGACAGGCCGATCGGAAACACCATATATTTT
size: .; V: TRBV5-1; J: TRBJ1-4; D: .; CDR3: CASRRQDNEKLFF; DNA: TGCGCCAGCAGGCGACAGGATAATGAAAAACTGTTTTTT
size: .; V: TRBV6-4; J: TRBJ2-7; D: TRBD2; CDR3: CASSDLLAGIPTPLEQYF; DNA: TGTGCCAGCAGTGACCTCCTAGCGGGAATCCCGACCCCCCTCGAGCAGTACTTC
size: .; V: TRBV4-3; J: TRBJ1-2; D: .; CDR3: CASSQDPGSYGYTF; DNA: TGCGCCAGCAGCCAAGATCCCGGGTCCTATGGCTACACCTTC
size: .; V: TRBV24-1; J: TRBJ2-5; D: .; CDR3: CATSDLYEAAQETQYF; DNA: TGTGCCACCAGTGATTTGTACGAGGCAGCCCAAGAGACCCAGTACTTC
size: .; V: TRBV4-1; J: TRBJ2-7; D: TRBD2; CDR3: CASSQGRARTSEQSYEQYF; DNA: TGCGCCAGCAGCCAAGGGCGTGCTAGGACTAGCGAGCAATCCTACGAGCAGTACTTC
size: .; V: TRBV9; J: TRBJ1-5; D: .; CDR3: CASSVDPGSNQPQHF; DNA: TGTGCCAGCAGCGTAGATCCCGGTAGCAATCAGCCCCAGCATTTT
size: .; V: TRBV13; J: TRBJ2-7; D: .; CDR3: CASSLGRSSYEQYF; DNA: TGTGCCAGCAGCTTAGGGCGGAGCTCCTACGAGCAGTACTTC
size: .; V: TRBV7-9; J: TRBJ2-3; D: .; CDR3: CASSLGQRTDTQYF; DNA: TGTGCCAGCAGCTTAGGACAGAGAACAGATACGCAGTATTTT
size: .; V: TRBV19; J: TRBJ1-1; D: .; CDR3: CASIRGGKGDTEAFF; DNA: TGTGCCAGTATACGCGGGGGTAAGGGGGACACTGAAGCTTTCTTT
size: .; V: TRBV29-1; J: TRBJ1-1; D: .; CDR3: CSPRTLGSTEAFF; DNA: TGCAGCCCAAGGACACTGGGCAGCACTGAAGCTTTCTTT